The 22 T cell receptor beta chains given below trace back to one sample, sequenced in a study of T cells in Graves' hyperthyroidism and ophthalmopathy (dated by TCRdb to 2018 to 2020). Libraries came from multiplex PCR. The sequencer was an Illumina HiSeq 2000. TCR beta CDR3 regions were amplified from RNA transcripts. For the first round of RT-PCR on the TCR CDR3, the HTBI primer set was used together with the Qiagen OneStep RT-PCR kit. In-frame beta chains were kept once TCRdb had trimmed the public reads at Q25 with fastp and called clones with MiXCR. Records with the same CDR3 protein are collapsed into one entry carrying the most frequent genes and DNA. The sample includes about 35,000 distinct CDR3 sequences, with about 49% observed a single time. Together, the top ten hold approximately 6.2% of the sample. Sequenced sample: blood. The receptors come from a woman in her forties or fifties with Graves' hyperthyroidism that later progressed to Graves' ophthalmopathy.

This clonotype is medium-sized within its sample. The chain recombines TRBV20-1 with TRBJ2-7; D is perhaps TRBD2 (6 bases). The CDR3 loop spans 15 amino acids. Trimming shortened V by 3 bases and J by 2 bases, and 17 bases separated the two germline ends. Germline CDR1 is DFQATT and CDR2 is SNEGSKA (reference sequence). CDR3 residues: CSASIGRSGPYEQYF. CDR3 coding DNA: TGCAGTGCTAGTATCGGGAGATCGGGGCCCTACGAGCAGTACTTC.

By share, this clonotype ranks as medium-sized (0.01 to 0.1%). The chain has TRBV5-4 and TRBJ2-7, with a tentative D call TRBD1 (6 bases). Germline-derived CDR1 and CDR2 are SGHNT and YYREEE (reference sequence). Trimming took off 4 bases at V and 4 bases at J, with 15 bases between the two ends. The CDR3 extends over 14 amino acids. CDR3 DNA: TGTGCCAGCAGCCCATCAGGGGTAGGATACGAGCAGTACTTC. Amino acids: CASSPSGVGYEQYF.

Sample share makes this clonotype medium-sized. This chain joins TRBV10-1 and TRBJ2-7; 11 bases map to TRBD2. The V and J ends lost 2 bases and 3 bases, in that order; junction bases with no gene match: 0. Germline CDR1 and CDR2: WNHNN and SYGVQD (reference sequence). The CDR3 has 14 amino acids. The CDR3 is CASSEGTSGYEQYF. The CDR3 coding sequence is TGCGCCAGCAGTGAGGGGACTAGCGGCTACGAGCAGTACTTC.

J is TRBJ2-1 and V is TRBV24-1, with 9 bases identical to TRBD1. CDR1 is KGHDR and CDR2 is SFDVKD in the germline V gene. The CDR3 totals 15 residues. V shed 4 bases, J shed 7 bases, and the junction held 7 bases outside the gene matches. CDR3 amino acids: CATSDPGQGWNEQFF. In DNA form, the CDR3 reads TGTGCCACCAGTGACCCGGGACAGGGATGGAATGAGCAGTTCTTC.

The chain uses TRBV15 and TRBJ2-6; weak D call: TRBD2 (6 bases). V gave up 9 bases and J gave up 2 bases, with 11 bases separating them. The CDR3 loop spans 14 amino acids. Germline V lookup: CDR1 LNHNV, CDR2 YYDKDF (reference sequence). In DNA, the CDR3 is TGTGCCACGAAACGGGGGACTGGGGCCAACGTCCTGACTTTC. Translating it yields CATKRGTGANVLTF.

The chain carries TRBV7-9 and TRBJ2-7, with D perhaps given as TRBD1 or TRBD2 (5 bases each). The CDR3 has 13 residues. The germline CDR1 and CDR2 sequences are SEHNR and FQNEAQ (reference sequence). V was cut by 5 bases and J by 2 bases, with 10 bases left in between. Here the CDR3 DNA reads TGTGCCAGCAGCCGAAGGGACCCCTACGAGCAGTACTTC. As protein: CASSRRDPYEQYF.

This clonotype has a single count. The chain couples TRBV30 to TRBJ1-1, with a tentative D call TRBD1 (5 bases). The CDR3 is 16 amino acids. With 2 bases removed from V and 3 bases from J, the gap between germline ends came to 19 bases. In germline, CDR1 is GTSNPN, CDR2 SVGIG (reference sequence). CDR3 DNA sequence: TGTGCCTGGAGTACAGGATTAGGTCGTGAGGACACTGAAGCTTTCTTT. Amino acid sequence: CAWSTGLGREDTEAFF. The full variable domain, its missing parts supplied by reference TRBV30 and TRBJ1-1, is SQTIHQWPATLVQPVGSPLSLECTVEGTSNPNLYWYRQAAGRGLQLLFYSVGIGQISSEVPQNLSASRPQDRQFILSSKKLLLSDSGFYLCAWSTGLGREDTEAFFGQGTRLTVV.

This clonotype was detected many times. The rearrangement uses TRBV6-5 and TRBJ2-5; D possibly corresponds to TRBD2 (5 bases). V was shortened by 6 bases and J by 7 bases, with 15 bases between the two germline ends. Germline V lookup: CDR1 MNHEY, CDR2 SVGAGI. The CDR3 has 13 residues. CDR3 loop: CASSGVIEGTQYF. The CDR3 DNA is TGTGCCAGCAGCGGCGTCATCGAGGGGACCCAGTACTTC.

J is TRBJ2-7 and V is TRBV19, with D perhaps matching TRBD1 (5 bases). The V end was cut by 2 bases, the J end by 2 bases, with 10 bases between. This CDR3 contains 14 residues. Germline CDR1 and CDR2: LNHDA and SQIVND (reference sequence). The CDR3 here is CASSIQDKAYEQYF. CDR3 DNA sequence: TGTGCCAGTAGTATACAGGACAAGGCCTACGAGCAGTACTTC.

By proportion, this clonotype is medium-sized (0.01 to 0.1%). The V and J genes are TRBV2 and TRBJ1-2; a possible D gene is TRBD1 (6 bases). Trimming pared 4 bases from V and 3 bases from J, leaving 15 bases between. This CDR3 comprises 15 residues. The germline V gene has CDR1 SNHLY and CDR2 FYNNEI. The CDR3 is CASSGEGGPYYGYTF. DNA for the CDR3: TGTGCCAGCAGTGGAGAGGGGGGGCCGTACTATGGCTACACCTTC.

This clonotype was picked up many times. The chain recombines TRBV3-1 with TRBJ1-6; unclear D gene. The germline CDR1 and CDR2 sequences are LGHDT and YNNKEL (reference sequence). Trimming cost V 1 base and J 7 bases, with 11 bases left between them. This CDR3 is 15 amino acids long. The CDR3 DNA is TGTGCCAGCAGCCAAGGGCCACAAGGGAATTCACCCCTCCACTTT. Its protein is CASSQGPQGNSPLHF. Variable domain in full (rest from reference TRBV3-1 and TRBJ1-6): DTAVSQTPKYLVTQMGNDKSIKCEQNLGHDTMYWYKQDSKKFLKIMFSYNNKELIINETVPNRFSPKSPDKAHLNLHINSLELGDSAVYFCASSQGPQGNSPLHFGNGTRLTVT.

A note on this clonotype: No conserved phenylalanine or tryptophan ends this CDR3, so it is likely a read error. The genes are TRBV20-1 and TRBJ2-5; 9 bases are a match to TRBD2. Trimming removed 4 bases from V and 0 bases from J; junction bases left unmatched: 12. The CDR3 has 17 amino acids. CDR1 and CDR2 (germline): DFQATT, SNEGSKA (reference sequence). This CDR3 is CSAIVLAGEGDQETQYL. The DNA for the CDR3 is TGCAGTGCTATTGTCTTAGCGGGAGAGGGGGACCAAGAGACCCAGTACCTC.

This clonotype was detected many times. The chain couples TRBV29-1 to TRBJ2-3; the D gene is possibly TRBD2 (5 bases). The CDR3 totals 16 residues. CDR1 is SQVTM, CDR2 ANQGSEA, per germline. Trimming pared 0 bases from V and 0 bases from J, leaving 13 bases between. The CDR3 nucleotides read TGCAGCGTTGAAGATCCGGGAAGAACCAGCACAGATACGCAGTATTTT. It translates to CSVEDPGRTSTDTQYF.

In its sample, this clonotype was seen a few times. The V call is TRBV4-1, the J call TRBJ2-5, with 10 positions matching TRBD1. The CDR3 covers 15 residues. J lost 5 bases, V lost 1 base, and 4 bases had no gene match. CDR1 and CDR2 from the germline V gene are MGHRA and YSYEKL. CDR3: CASSQAGQGRETQYF. CDR3 DNA: TGCGCCAGCAGCCAAGCGGGACAGGGGCGCGAGACCCAGTACTTC.

The chain couples TRBV2 to TRBJ1-1; TRBD1 is a possible D gene (6 bases). Germline V gene data show CDR1 as SNHLY and CDR2 as FYNNEI. The CDR3 covers 14 residues. The V and J ends lost 6 bases and 0 bases respectively, with 11 bases between them. The CDR3 here is CASSAGVLNTEAFF. The CDR3 DNA reads as TGTGCCAGCAGCGCAGGGGTCTTGAACACTGAAGCTTTCTTT.

V and J are TRBV6-5 and TRBJ1-1; D uncertain. V lost 5 bases and J lost 6, with 25 bases in between. This CDR3 has 17 amino acids. Germline V CDR1 and CDR2: MNHEY, SVGAGI. Here the CDR3 reads CASSTHIGRGRSAEAFF. CDR3 bases: TGTGCCAGCAGTACCCATATAGGGCGTGGACGATCGGCTGAAGCTTTCTTT.

This sequence joins TRBV5-4 and TRBJ2-7; possibly TRBD1 for D (8 bases). Germline lookup yields CDR1 SGHNT and CDR2 YYREEE (reference sequence). This CDR3 has 14 residues. Trimming removed 0 bases from V and 6 bases from J, with 13 bases in between. As DNA, the CDR3 is TGTGCCAGCAGCTTGGCAGGGGGCGGGAGCGAGCAGTACTTC. Its translation is CASSLAGGGSEQYF.

This clonotype was observed at least ten times. V and J are TRBV2 and TRBJ2-7; TRBD1 might be the D (6 bases). Trimming took 6 bases from V and 5 from J, leaving 17 bases between them. This CDR3 region has 14 residues. CDR1 and CDR2 from the germline V gene are SNHLY and FYNNEI. DNA for the CDR3: TGTGCCAGCAGACCCGGGACAAGGAGCCACGAGCAGTACTTC. Translated, it gives CASRPGTRSHEQYF.

Notes on this clonotype: A much more abundant neighbour one base away suggests this may be a read error. The final CDR3 position lacks the conserved phenylalanine or tryptophan, pointing to a likely read error. The V gene is TRBV4-3, the J gene TRBJ2-4, with 7 bases lining up with TRBD1. Germline values: CDR1 LGHNA, CDR2 YSLEER. CDR3 length equals 18 residues. The trim removed 0 bases at V and 1 base at J, leaving 9 bases unmatched. The CDR3 loop reads CASSQDVDRVWAKNIQYL. CDR3 sequence (DNA): TGCGCCAGCAGCCAAGACGTTGACAGGGTATGGGCCAAAAACATTCAGTACCTC.

A remark on this clonotype: A read error may account for a junction end that differs from germline. The chain combines TRBV5-5 with TRBJ1-2; D is ambiguous. The CDR3 consists of 11 residues. Germline CDR1 SGHKS, CDR2 YYEKEE (reference sequence). CDR3 DNA sequence: TGTGCAAGCTGCCACCCCAGCTACTTGCTCTTC. Encoded protein: CASCHPSYLLF.

This clonotype appeared many times. This chain connects TRBV7-8 to TRBJ2-2; 9 bases are shared with TRBD1. In germline, CDR1 is SGHVS, CDR2 FQNEAQ. Trimming took 2 bases from V and 6 from J; bases not matched to a gene: 4. CDR3 length: 15 residues. The CDR3 DNA sequence: TGTGCCAGCAGCTTAATGGACAGGGGATCCGGGGAGCTGTTTTTT. Its protein is CASSLMDRGSGELFF.

This sequence joins TRBV7-6 and TRBJ1-2, with TRBD1 as a possible D gene (5 bases). The CDR3 covers 17 residues. Trimming cost V 3 bases and J 2 bases, with 19 bases left between them. Germline values: CDR1 SGHVS, CDR2 FNYEAQ. The CDR3 is CASSFDGRIGDNYGYTF. CDR3 nucleotide sequence: TGTGCCAGCAGCTTTGACGGGAGAATCGGGGACAACTATGGCTACACCTTC.